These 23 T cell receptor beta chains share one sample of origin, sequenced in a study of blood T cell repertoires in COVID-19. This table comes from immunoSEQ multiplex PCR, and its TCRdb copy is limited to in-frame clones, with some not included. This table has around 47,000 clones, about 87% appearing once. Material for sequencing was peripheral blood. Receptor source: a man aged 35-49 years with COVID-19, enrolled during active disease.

CDR3 nucleotides: TGCAGCGTTGAAGCCCGACTAGCGCTGAATGAGCAGTTCTTC. It specifies CSVEARLALNEQFF. This sequence joins TRBV29-1 and TRBJ2-1, with 8 bases that match TRBD2. Germline assignment: CDR1 SQVTM and CDR2 ANQGSEA. The CDR3 has 14 amino acids. V shed 1 base, J shed 7 bases, and the junction held 6 bases outside the gene matches.

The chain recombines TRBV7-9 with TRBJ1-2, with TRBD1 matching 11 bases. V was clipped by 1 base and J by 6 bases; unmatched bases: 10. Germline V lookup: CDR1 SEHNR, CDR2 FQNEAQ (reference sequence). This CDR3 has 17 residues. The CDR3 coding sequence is TGTGCCAGCAGCTTAGTTTCCGGGACAGGGGGAAGGAATGGCTACACCTTC. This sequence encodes CASSLVSGTGGRNGYTF.

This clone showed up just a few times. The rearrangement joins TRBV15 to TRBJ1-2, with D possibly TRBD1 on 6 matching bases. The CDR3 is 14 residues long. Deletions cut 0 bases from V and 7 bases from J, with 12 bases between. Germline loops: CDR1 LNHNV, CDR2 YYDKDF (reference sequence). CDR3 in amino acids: CATSRDPTGSGYTF. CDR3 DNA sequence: TGTGCCACCAGCAGAGACCCGACAGGTTCTGGCTACACCTTC.

The chain's CDR3 is CASSANGAGGSYNEQFF. The CDR3, as DNA: TGTGCCAGCAGCGCCAACGGAGCGGGAGGCTCCTACAATGAGCAGTTCTTC. This chain links TRBV5-4 with TRBJ2-1; 9 bases fit TRBD2. The junction had 8 bases not matched to a gene; V was cut back by 4 bases and J by 0 bases. CDR1 SGHNT and CDR2 YYREEE come from the germline V gene (reference sequence). This CDR3 is built from 17 residues.

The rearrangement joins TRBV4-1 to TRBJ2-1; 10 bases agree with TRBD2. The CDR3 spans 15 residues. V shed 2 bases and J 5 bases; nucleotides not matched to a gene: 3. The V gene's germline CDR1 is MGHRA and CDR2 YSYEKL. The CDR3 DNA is TGCGCCAGCAGCCAACTAGCGGGAGCAGACAATGAGCAGTTCTTC. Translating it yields CASSQLAGADNEQFF.

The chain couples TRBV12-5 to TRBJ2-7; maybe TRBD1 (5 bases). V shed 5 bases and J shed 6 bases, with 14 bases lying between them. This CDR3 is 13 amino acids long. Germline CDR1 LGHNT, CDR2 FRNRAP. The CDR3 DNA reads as TGTGCTAGTGGTGTGGACAATCAGGGCGAGCAGTACTTC. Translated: CASGVDNQGEQYF.

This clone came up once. CDR3: CASTPEGEGNTEAFF. CDR3 nucleotide sequence: TGTGCCAGCACCCCGGAGGGGGAGGGGAACACTGAAGCTTTCTTT. The V call is TRBV12-1, the J call TRBJ1-1. TRBV12-1 is a documented pseudogene. The CDR3 has 15 residues.

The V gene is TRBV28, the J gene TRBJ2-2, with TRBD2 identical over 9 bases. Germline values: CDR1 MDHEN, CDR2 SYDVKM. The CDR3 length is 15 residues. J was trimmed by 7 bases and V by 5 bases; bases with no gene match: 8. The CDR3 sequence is CASSPRLAGRGELFF. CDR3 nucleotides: TGTGCCAGCAGTCCTCGCCTAGCGGGGCGCGGGGAGCTGTTTTTT.

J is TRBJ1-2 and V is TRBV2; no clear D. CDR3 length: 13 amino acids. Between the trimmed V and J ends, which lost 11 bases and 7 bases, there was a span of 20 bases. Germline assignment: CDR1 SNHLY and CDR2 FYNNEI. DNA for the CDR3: TGTGCCTGCTCCCCGTCCCAAGGGAGTGGCTACACCTTC. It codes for CACSPSQGSGYTF.

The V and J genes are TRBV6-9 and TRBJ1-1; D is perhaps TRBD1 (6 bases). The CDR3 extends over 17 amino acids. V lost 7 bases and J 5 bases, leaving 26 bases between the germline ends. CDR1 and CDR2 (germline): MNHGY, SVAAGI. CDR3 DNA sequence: TGTGCCAGCACCTTAACGGGGGGCACCGGGCGGGGAACTGAAGCTTTCTTT. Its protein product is CASTLTGGTGRGTEAFF.

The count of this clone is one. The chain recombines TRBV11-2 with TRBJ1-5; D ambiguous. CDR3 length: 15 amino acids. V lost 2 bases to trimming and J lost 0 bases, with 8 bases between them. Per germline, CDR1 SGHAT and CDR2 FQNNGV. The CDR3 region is CASSLTAYSNQPQHF. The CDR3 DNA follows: TGTGCCAGCAGCTTAACCGCGTATAGCAATCAGCCCCAGCATTTT.

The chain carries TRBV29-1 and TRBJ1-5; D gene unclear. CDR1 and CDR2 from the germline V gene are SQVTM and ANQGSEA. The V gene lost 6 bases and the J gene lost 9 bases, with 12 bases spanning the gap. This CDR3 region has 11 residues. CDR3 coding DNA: TGCAGCGTCATCCACGGTCGGCCCCAGCATTTT. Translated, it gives CSVIHGRPQHF.

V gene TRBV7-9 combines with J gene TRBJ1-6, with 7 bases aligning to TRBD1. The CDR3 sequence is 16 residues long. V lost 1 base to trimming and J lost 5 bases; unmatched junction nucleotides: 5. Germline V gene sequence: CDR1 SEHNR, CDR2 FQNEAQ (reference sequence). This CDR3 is CASSLDPGTDNSPLHF. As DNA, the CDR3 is TGTGCCAGCAGCTTAGATCCCGGGACAGATAATTCACCCCTCCACTTT.

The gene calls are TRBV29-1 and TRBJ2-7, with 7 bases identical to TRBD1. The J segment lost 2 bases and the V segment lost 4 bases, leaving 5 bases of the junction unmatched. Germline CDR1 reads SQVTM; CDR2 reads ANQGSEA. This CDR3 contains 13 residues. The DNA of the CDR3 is TGCAGCGTTGTTAAGGGGGCCACCTACGAGCAGTACTTC. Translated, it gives CSVVKGATYEQYF.

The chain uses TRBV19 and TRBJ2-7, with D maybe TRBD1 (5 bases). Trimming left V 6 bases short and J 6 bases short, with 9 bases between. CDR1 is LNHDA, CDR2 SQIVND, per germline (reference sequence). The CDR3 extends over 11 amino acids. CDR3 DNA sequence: TGTGCCAGTAGGAACAGGAGCGAGCAGTACTTC. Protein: CASRNRSEQYF.

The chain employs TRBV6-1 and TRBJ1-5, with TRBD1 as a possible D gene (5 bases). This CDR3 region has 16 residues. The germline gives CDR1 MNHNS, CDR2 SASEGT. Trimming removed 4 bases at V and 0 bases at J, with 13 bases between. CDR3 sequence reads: CASSVTAQGSNQPQHF. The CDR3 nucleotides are TGTGCCAGCAGTGTTACCGCTCAGGGTAGCAATCAGCCCCAGCATTTT.

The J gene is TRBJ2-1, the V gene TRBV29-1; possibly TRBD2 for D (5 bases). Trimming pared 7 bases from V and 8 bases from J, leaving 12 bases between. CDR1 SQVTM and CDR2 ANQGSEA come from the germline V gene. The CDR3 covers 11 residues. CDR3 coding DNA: TGCAGCGCCACGGAGGTGCATGAGCAGTTCTTC. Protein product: CSATEVHEQFF.

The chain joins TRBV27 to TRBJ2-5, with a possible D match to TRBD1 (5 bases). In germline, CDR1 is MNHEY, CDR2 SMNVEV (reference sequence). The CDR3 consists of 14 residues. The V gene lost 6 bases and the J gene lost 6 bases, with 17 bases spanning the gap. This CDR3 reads CASSLQGTRQTQYF. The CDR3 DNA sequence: TGTGCCAGCAGCCTCCAGGGAACGCGGCAGACCCAGTACTTC.

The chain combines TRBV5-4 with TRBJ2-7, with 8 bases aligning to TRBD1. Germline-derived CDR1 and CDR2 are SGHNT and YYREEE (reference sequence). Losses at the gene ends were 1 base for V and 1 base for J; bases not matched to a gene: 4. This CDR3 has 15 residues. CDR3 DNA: TGTGCCAGCAGCTTGTTCACAGGGGGGTCCTACGAGCAGTACTTC. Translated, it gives CASSLFTGGSYEQYF.

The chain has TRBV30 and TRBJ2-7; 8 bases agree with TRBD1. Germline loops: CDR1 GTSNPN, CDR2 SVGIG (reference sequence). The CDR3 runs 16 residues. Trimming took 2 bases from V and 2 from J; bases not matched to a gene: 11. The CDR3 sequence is CAWSSGQGFGAYEQYF. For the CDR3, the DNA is TGTGCCTGGAGTTCTGGACAGGGATTCGGCGCCTACGAGCAGTACTTC.

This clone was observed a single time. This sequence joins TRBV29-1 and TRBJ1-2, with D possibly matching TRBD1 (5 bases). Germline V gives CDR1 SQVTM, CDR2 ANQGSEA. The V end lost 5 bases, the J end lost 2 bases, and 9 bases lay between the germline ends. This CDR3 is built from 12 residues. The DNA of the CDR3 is TGCAGCGTTACGCGACAGAACTATGGCTACACCTTC. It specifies CSVTRQNYGYTF. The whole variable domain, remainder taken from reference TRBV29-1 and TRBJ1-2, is SAVISQKPSRDICQRGTSLTIQCQVDSQVTMMFWYRQQPGQSLTLIATANQGSEATYESGFVIDKFPISRPNLTFSTLTVSNMSPEDSSIYLCSVTRQNYGYTFGSGTRLTVV.

CDR3 residues: CASSLLGGREPGNTIYF. CDR3 DNA: TGTGCCAGCAGTTTATTGGGAGGGAGGGAACCCGGAAACACCATATATTTT. The chain links TRBV28 to TRBJ1-3; the D is unclear. CDR3 size: 17 residues. Trimming cost V 1 base and J 4 bases, with 17 bases left between them. The V gene's germline CDR1 is MDHEN and CDR2 SYDVKM.

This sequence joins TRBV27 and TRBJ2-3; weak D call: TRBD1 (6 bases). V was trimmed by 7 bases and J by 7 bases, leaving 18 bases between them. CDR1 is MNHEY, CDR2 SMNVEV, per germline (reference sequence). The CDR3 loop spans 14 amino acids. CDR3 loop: CASTPIGGSHTQYF. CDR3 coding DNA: TGTGCCAGCACCCCTATAGGGGGATCTCATACGCAGTATTTT.